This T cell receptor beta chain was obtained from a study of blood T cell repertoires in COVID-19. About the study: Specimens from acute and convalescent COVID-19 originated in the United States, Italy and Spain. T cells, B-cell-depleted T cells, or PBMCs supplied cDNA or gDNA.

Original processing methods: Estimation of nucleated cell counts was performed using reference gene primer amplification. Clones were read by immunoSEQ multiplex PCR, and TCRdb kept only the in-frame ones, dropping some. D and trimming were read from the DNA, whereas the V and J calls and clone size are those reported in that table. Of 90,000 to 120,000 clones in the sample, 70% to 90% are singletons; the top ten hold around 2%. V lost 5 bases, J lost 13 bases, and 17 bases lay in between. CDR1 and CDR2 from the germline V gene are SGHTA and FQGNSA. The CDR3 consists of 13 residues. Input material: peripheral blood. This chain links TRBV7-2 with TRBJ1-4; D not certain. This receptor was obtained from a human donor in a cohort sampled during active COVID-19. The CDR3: CASSQSVGEGLFF. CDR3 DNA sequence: TGTGCCAGCAGCCAATCCGTTGGGGAGGGACTGTTTTTT.